This T cell receptor (beta chain) was identified in a study of tumor and adjacent non-tumor tissue in lung cancer. Study as a whole: Stage I to III disease affected ten to eleven men and roughly 5 women aged roughly 31 to 80.

No cell sorting was done before RNA was extracted from the tissue. The library came from three nested PCR rounds adapted from ARM-PCR protocols. TCRdb passed the multiplex PCR reads through MiXCR, listing each CDR3 protein once. The table lists around 99,000 distinct CDR3 sequences, 60% to 80% of them singletons. This clonotype rates as medium-sized. This clonotype originated in a woman in her sixties with non-small cell lung cancer. Sequencing was performed on lung tumor tissue.

CDR3 nucleotides: TGCAGTGCTAGAGGGCAGGGGGGCTATGGCTACACCTTC. Protein product: CSARGQGGYGYTF. The chain links TRBV20-1 to TRBJ1-2; TRBD1 matches at 7 bases. V shed 1 base and J 4 bases; nucleotides not matched to a gene: 3. The germline gives CDR1 DFQATT, CDR2 SNEGSKA (reference sequence). This CDR3 is built from 13 residues.